This TCR beta chain was recovered during a study of T cell changes during pregnancy in multiple sclerosis. Here immunoSEQ multiplex PCR was the method, and the copy in TCRdb shows in-frame clones only, minus some. The sample shows 20,000 to 25,000 clones, approximately 90% of them seen only once. This CDR3 has 14 residues. Germline CDR1 GTSNPN, CDR2 SVGIG (reference sequence). This clone was observed a single time. Here the sequenced sample was CD4+ T cells from peripheral blood mononuclear cells, taken after pregnancy. This sequence was found in a female donor in good health, enrolled as a control in a pregnancy study. This chain connects TRBV30 to TRBJ2-1, with TRBD2 matching 8 bases. CDR3 sequence: CAGAAGGDYNEQFF. CDR3 nucleotide sequence: TGTGCGGGGGCTGCGGGGGGCGACTACAATGAGCAGTTCTTC.